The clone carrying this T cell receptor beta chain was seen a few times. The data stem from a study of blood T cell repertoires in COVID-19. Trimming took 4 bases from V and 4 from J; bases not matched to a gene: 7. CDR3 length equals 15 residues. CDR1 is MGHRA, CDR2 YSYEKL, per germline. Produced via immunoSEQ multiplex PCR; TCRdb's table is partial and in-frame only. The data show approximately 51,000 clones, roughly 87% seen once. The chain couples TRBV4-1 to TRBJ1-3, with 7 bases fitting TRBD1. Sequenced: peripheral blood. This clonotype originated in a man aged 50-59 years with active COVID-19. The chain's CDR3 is CASSPQTGTGNTIYF. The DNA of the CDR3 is TGCGCCAGCAGCCCCCAGACAGGGACAGGAAACACCATATATTTT.